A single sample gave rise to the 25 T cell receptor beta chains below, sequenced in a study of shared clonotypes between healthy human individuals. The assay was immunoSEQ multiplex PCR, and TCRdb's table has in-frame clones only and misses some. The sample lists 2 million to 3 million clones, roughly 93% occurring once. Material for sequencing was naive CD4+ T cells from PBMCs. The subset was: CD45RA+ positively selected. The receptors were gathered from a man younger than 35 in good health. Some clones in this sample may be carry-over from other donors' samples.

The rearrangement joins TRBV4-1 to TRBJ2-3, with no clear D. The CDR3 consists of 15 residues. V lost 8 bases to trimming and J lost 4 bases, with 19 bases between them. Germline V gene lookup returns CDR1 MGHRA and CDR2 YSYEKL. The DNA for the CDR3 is TGCGCCAGCCGGATAGGACCCCAGGCCGCAGATACGCAGTATTTT. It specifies CASRIGPQAADTQYF.

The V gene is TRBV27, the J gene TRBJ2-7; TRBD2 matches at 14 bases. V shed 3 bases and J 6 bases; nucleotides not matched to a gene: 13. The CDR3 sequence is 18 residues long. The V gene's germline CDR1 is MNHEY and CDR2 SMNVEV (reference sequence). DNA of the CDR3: TGTGCCAGCAGTTTCGTCGGGACTAGCGGGAGAATATTGGGCGAGCAGTACTTC. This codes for CASSFVGTSGRILGEQYF.

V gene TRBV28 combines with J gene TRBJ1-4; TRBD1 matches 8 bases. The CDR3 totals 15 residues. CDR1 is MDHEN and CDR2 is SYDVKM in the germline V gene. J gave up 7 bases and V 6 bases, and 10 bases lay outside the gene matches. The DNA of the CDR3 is TGTGCCAGCAGCCCTGCGGGGACAGGTGGTGAAAAACTGTTTTTT. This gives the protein CASSPAGTGGEKLFF.

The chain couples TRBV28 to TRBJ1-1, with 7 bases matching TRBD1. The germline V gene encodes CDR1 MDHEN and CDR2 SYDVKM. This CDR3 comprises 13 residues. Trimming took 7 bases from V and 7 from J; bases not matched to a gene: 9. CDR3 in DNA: TGTGCCAGCACCGGGGGGACAGCTCTTGAAGCTTTCTTT. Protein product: CASTGGTALEAFF.

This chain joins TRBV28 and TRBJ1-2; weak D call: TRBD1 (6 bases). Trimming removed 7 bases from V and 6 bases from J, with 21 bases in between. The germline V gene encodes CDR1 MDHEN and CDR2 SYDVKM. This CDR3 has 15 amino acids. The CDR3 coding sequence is TGTGCCAGCACTCTAGGGGGGGCGCCTTTTGATGGCTACACCTTC. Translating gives CASTLGGAPFDGYTF.

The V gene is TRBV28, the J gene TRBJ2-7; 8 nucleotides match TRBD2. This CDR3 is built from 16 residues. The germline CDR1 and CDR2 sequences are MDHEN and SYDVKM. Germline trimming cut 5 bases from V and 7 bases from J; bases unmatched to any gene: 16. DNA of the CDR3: TGTGCCAGCAGTCCCGGAGCGGGAGTGGGGATTGGAGAGCAGTACTTC. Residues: CASSPGAGVGIGEQYF.

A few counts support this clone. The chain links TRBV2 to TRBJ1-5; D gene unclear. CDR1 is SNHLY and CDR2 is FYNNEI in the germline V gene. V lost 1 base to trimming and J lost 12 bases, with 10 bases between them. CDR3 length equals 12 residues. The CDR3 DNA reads TGTGCCAGCAGTGAAGAGGGTTGGTTCCAGCATTTT. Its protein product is CASSEEGWFQHF.

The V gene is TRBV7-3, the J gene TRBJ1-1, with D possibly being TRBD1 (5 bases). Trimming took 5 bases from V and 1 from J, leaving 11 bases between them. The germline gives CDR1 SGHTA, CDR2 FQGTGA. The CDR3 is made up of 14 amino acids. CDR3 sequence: CASSPDSWNTEAFF. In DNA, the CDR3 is TGTGCCAGCAGCCCTGACAGTTGGAACACTGAAGCTTTCTTT. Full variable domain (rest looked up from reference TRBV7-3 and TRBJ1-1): GAGVSQTPSNKVTEKGKYVELRCDPISGHTALYWYRQSLGQGPEFLIYFQGTGAADDSGLPNDRFFAVRPEGSVSTLKIQRTERGDSAVYLCASSPDSWNTEAFFGQGTRLTVV.

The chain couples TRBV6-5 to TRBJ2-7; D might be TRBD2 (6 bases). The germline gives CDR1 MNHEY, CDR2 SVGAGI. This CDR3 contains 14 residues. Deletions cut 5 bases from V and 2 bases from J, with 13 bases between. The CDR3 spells CASSRGLEPYEQYF. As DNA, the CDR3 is TGTGCCAGCAGTCGGGGACTGGAGCCCTACGAGCAGTACTTC.

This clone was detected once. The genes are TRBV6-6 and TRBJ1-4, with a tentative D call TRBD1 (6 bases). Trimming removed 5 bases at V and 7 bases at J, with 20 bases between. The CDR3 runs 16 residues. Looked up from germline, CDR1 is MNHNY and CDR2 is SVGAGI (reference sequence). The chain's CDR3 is CASSTTGVGGGEKLFF. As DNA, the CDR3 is TGTGCCAGCAGTACCACTGGGGTGGGGGGCGGTGAAAAACTGTTTTTT.

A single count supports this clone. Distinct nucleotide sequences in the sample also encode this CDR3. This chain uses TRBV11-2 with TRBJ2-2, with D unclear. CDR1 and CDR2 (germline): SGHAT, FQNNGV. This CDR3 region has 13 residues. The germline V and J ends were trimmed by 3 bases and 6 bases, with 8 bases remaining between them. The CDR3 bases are TGTGCCAGCAGCTTTAGTGAGTCCGGGGAGCTGTTTTTT. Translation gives CASSFSESGELFF.

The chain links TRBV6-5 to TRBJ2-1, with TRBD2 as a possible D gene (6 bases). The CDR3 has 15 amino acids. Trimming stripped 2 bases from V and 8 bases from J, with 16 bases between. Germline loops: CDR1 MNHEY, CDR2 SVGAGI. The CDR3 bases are TGTGCCAGCAGTTACGACGGGAGAGGGGTCGATGAGCAGTTCTTC. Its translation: CASSYDGRGVDEQFF.

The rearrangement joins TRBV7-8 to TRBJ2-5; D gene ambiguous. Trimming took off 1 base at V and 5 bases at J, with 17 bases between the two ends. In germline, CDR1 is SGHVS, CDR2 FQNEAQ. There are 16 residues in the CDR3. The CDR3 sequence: CASSLVSYWGSETQYF. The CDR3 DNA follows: TGTGCCAGCAGCTTAGTTTCGTACTGGGGATCGGAGACCCAGTACTTC.

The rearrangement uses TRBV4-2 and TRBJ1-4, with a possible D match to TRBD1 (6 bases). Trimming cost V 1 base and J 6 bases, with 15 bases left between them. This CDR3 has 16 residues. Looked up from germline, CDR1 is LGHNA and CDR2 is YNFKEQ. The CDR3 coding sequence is TGTGCCAGCAGCCAAGCAACAGGGAGGGGCGATGAAAAACTGTTTTTT. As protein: CASSQATGRGDEKLFF.

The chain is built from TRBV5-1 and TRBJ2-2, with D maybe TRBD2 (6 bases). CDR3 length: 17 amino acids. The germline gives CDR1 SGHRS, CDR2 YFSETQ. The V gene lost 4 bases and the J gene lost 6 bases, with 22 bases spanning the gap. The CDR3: CASSPGDERVGPGELFF. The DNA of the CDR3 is TGCGCCAGCAGCCCCGGGGACGAGCGGGTGGGCCCCGGGGAGCTGTTTTTT.

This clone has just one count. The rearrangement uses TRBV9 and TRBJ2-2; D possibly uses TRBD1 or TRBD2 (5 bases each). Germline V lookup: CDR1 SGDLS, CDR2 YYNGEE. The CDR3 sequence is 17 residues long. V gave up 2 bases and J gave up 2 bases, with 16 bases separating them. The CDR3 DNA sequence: TGTGCCAGCAGCGTTTTTGCCGGGACCTCAAACACCGGGGAGCTGTTTTTT. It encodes CASSVFAGTSNTGELFF.

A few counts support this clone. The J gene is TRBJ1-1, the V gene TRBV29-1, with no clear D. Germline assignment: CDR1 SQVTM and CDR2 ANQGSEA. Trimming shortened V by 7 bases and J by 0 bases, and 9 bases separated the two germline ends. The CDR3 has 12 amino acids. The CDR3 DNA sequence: TGCAGCGCGCGGGCCTTGAACACTGAAGCTTTCTTT. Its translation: CSARALNTEAFF.

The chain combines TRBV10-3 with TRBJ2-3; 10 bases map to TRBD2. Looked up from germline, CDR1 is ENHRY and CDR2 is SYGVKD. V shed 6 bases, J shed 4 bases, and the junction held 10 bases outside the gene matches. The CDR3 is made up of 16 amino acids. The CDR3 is CAIRDASGSTADTQYF. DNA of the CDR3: TGTGCCATCAGGGATGCTAGCGGGAGTACCGCAGATACGCAGTATTTT.

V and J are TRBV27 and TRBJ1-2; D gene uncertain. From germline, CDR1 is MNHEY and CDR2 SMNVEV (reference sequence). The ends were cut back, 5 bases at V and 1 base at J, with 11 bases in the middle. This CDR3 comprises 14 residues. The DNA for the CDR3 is TGTGCCAGCAGTCCAACGACGCATAACTATGGCTACACCTTC. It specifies CASSPTTHNYGYTF.

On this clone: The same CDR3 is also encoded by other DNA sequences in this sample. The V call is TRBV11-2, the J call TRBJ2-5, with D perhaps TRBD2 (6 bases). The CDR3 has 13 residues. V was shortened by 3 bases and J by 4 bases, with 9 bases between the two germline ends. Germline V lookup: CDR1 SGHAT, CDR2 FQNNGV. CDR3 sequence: CASSLGGGETQYF. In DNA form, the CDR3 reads TGTGCCAGCAGCTTGGGGGGAGGAGAGACCCAGTACTTC.

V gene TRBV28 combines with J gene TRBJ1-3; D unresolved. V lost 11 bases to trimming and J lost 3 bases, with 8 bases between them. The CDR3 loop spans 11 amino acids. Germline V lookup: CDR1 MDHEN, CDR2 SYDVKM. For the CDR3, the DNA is TGTGCCGTAACCGGTGGAAACACCATATATTTT. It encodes CAVTGGNTIYF.

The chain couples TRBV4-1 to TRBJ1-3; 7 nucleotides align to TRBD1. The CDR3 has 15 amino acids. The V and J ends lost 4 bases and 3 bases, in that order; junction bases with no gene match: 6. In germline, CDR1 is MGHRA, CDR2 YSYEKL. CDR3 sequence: CASSRVRGDGNTIYF. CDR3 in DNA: TGCGCCAGCAGCCGAGTCAGGGGGGATGGAAACACCATATATTTT.

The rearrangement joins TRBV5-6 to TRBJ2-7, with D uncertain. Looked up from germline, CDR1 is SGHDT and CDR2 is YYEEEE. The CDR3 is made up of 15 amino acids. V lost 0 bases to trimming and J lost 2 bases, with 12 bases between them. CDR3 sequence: CASSLGPRQAYEQYF. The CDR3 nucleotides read TGTGCCAGCAGCTTGGGGCCCAGGCAGGCCTACGAGCAGTACTTC.

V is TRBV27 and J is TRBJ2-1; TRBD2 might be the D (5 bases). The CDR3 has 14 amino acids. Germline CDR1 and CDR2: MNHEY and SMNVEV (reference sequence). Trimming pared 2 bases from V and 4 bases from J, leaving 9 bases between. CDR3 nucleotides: TGTGCCAGCAGTTTAGACGGGATTTACAATGAGCAGTTCTTC. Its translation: CASSLDGIYNEQFF.

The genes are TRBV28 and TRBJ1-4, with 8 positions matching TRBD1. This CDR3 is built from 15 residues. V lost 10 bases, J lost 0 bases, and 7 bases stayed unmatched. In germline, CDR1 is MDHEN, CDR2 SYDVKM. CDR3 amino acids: CATRTGGATNEKLFF. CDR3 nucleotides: TGTGCCACCCGAACAGGGGGAGCAACTAATGAAAAACTGTTTTTT.